This is a list of T cell receptor beta chains from one sample in a study of CD8+ T cells in alopecia areata. The method was immunoSEQ multiplex PCR; TCRdb's version includes in-frame clones alone and lacks a portion of them. Counted here are under 110,000 clones, just under 60% occurring once; the ten biggest clones make up 16%. The sequencing used CD8+ T cells sorted from blood, collected between weeks 55 and 65, from a patient treated with tofacitinib. The receptors here all came from a human donor with alopecia areata. Each CDR3 is given without its conserved first and last residue. Each record gives: clone size, V gene, J gene, CDR3 protein. Clone sizes are given selectively: once, few, many, or a class where the clone is expanded.

clone size: few
V gene: TRBV11-2
J gene: TRBJ2-1
CDR3 protein: ATKDRGSYNEQF

clone size: .
V gene: TRBV5-7
J gene: TRBJ2-4
CDR3 protein: ASVNRNRYIQY

clone size: once
V gene: TRBV30
J gene: TRBJ1-4
CDR3 protein: AWRLGQGSTNEKLF

clone size: .
V gene: TRBV13
J gene: TRBJ2-2
CDR3 protein: ASSSQTGELF

clone size: .
V gene: TRBV7-9
J gene: TRBJ2-1
CDR3 protein: ASSPYSGGEQF

clone size: .
V gene: TRBV5-6
J gene: TRBJ1-5
CDR3 protein: ASTAGYSNQPQH

clone size: once
V gene: TRBV18
J gene: TRBJ2-1
CDR3 protein: ASSQTGNEQF

clone size: once
V gene: TRBV9
J gene: TRBJ2-2
CDR3 protein: ASGGQTNTGELF

clone size: .
V gene: TRBV7-9
J gene: TRBJ2-3
CDR3 protein: ASSFGSDTQY

clone size: .
V gene: TRBV6-5
J gene: TRBJ2-3
CDR3 protein: ASSYSGTDTQY

clone size: .
V gene: TRBV6-5
J gene: TRBJ2-5
CDR3 protein: ASSRLAGRQETQY

clone size: .
V gene: TRBV7-2
J gene: TRBJ1-2
CDR3 protein: ASSPRTVGYT

clone size: few
V gene: TRBV25-1
J gene: TRBJ1-6
CDR3 protein: ASSDGRADNSPLH

clone size: many
V gene: TRBV30
J gene: TRBJ1-5
CDR3 protein: AWSRQAEVQPQH

clone size: few
V gene: TRBV12-5
J gene: TRBJ2-5
CDR3 protein: ASVEGQTSY

clone size: .
V gene: TRBV27
J gene: .
CDR3 protein: ASSHPALNEQY

clone size: few
V gene: TRBV7-9
J gene: TRBJ1-2
CDR3 protein: ATGRGSDYGYT

clone size: .
V gene: TRBV5-6
J gene: TRBJ2-7
CDR3 protein: ASSPKDRSSYEQY

clone size: .
V gene: TRBV5-6
J gene: TRBJ1-5
CDR3 protein: ASNPAGDTDQPQH

clone size: .
V gene: TRBV6-5
J gene: TRBJ2-7
CDR3 protein: ASSYGGGEQY

clone size: .
V gene: TRBV5-5
J gene: TRBJ1-2
CDR3 protein: ASSPTQKGGFYGYT

clone size: .
V gene: TRBV5-1
J gene: TRBJ2-1
CDR3 protein: ASSWGQGSNEQF